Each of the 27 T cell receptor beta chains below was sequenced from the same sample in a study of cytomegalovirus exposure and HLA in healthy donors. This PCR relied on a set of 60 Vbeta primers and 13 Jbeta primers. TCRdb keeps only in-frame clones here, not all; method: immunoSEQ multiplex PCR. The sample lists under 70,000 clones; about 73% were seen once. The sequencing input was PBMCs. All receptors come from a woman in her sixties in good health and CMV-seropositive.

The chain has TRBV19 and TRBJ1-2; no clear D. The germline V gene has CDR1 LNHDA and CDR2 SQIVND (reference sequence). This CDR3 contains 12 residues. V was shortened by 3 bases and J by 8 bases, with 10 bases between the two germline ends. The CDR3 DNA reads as TGTGCCAGTAGTATGGTCCCGGAGGGCTACACCTTC. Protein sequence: CASSMVPEGYTF.

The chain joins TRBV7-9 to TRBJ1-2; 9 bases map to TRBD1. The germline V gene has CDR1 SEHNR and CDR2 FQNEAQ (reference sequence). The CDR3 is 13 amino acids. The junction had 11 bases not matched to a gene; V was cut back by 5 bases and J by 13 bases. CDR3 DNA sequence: TGTGCCAGCAGCAGAGGGGACAGGGCTATCTGCACCTTC. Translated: CASSRGDRAICTF.

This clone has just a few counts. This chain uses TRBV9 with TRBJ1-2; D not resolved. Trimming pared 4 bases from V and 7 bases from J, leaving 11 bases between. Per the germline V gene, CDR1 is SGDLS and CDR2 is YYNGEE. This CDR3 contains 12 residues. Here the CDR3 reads CASSQEDGGYTF. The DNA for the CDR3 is TGTGCCAGCAGCCAGGAGGACGGTGGCTACACCTTC.

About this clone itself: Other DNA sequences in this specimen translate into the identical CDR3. The DNA of the CDR3 is TGCGCCAGCAGCAGGGCAGCGGAGGAGACCCAGTACTTC. Protein sequence: CASSRAAEETQYF. This chain joins TRBV5-1 and TRBJ2-5; TRBD2 is a possible D gene (5 bases). Trimming pared 4 bases from V and 5 bases from J, leaving 12 bases between. Per the germline V gene, CDR1 is SGHRS and CDR2 is YFSETQ. CDR3 length: 13 residues.

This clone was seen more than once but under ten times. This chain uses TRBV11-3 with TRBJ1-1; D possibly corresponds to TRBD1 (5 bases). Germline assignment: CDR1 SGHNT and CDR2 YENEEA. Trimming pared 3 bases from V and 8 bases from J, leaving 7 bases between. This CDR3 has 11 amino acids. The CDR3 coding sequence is TGTGCCAGCAGCTTGCGGACAGAAGCTTTCTTT. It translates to CASSLRTEAFF.

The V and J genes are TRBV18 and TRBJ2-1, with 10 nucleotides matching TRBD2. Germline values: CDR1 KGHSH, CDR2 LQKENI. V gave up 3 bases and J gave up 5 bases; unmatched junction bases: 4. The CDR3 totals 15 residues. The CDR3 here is CASSPTSGPDNEQFF. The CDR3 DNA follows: TGTGCCAGCTCACCGACTAGCGGGCCTGACAATGAGCAGTTCTTC.

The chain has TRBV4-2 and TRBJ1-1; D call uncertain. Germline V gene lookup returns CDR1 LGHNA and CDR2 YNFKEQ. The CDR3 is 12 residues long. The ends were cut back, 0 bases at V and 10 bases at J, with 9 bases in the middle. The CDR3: CASSQDVQRAFF. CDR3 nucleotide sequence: TGTGCCAGCAGCCAAGATGTACAACGAGCTTTCTTT.

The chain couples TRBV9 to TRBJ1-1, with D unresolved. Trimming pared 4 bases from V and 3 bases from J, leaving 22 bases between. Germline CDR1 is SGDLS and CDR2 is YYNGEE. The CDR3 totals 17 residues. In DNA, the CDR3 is TGTGCCAGCAGCCCCCGGGTTCAGTTGGGTTTGGACACTGAAGCTTTCTTT. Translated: CASSPRVQLGLDTEAFF.

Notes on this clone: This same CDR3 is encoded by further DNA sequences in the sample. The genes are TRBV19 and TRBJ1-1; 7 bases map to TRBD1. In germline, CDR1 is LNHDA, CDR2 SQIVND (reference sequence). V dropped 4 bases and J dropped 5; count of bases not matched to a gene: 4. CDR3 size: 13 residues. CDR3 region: CASSTGGRTEAFF. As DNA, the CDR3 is TGTGCCAGTAGTACAGGGGGTCGTACTGAAGCTTTCTTT.

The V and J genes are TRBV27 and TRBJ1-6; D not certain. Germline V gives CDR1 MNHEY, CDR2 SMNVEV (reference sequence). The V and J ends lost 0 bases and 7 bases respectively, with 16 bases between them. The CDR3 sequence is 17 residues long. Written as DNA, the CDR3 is TGTGCCAGCAGTTTATCATTGCAATTGTCACTGAATTCACCCCTCCACTTT. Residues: CASSLSLQLSLNSPLHF.

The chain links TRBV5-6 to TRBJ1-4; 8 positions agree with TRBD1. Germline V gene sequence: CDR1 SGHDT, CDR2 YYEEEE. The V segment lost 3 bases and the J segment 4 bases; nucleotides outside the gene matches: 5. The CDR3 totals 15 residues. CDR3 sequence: CASSSPTGVNEKLFF. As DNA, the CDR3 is TGTGCCAGCAGCTCCCCGACAGGGGTTAATGAAAAACTGTTTTTT.

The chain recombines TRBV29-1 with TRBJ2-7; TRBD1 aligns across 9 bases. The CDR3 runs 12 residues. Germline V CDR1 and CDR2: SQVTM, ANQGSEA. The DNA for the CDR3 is TGCAGCGTGGGGGGGGGACAGGGTCCAATCATAGTC. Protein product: CSVGGGQGPIIV.

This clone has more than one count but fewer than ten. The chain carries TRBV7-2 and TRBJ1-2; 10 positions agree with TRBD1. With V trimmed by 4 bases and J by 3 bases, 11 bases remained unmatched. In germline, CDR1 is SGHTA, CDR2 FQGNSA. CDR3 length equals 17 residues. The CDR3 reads CASSSRVAGTGDYGYTF. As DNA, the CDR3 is TGTGCCAGCAGCTCAAGAGTTGCGGGGACAGGGGACTATGGCTACACCTTC.

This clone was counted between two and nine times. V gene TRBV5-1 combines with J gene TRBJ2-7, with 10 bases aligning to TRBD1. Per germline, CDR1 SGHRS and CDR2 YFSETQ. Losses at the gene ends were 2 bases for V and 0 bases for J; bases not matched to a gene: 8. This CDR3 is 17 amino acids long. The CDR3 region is CASSLPGTGAFSYEQYF. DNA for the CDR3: TGCGCCAGCAGCTTACCCGGGACAGGGGCCTTCTCCTACGAGCAGTACTTC. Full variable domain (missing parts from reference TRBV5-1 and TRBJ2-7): KAGVTQTPRYLIKTRGQQVTLSCSPISGHRSVSWYQQTPGQGLQFLFEYFSETQRNKGNFPGRFSGRQFSNSRSEMNVSTLELGDSALYLCASSLPGTGAFSYEQYFGPGTRLTVT.

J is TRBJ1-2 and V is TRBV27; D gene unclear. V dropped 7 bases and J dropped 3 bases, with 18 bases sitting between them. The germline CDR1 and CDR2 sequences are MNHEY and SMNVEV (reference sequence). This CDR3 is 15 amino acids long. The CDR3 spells CASKMGPEVYYGYTF. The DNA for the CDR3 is TGTGCCAGCAAGATGGGCCCGGAGGTATACTATGGCTACACCTTC.

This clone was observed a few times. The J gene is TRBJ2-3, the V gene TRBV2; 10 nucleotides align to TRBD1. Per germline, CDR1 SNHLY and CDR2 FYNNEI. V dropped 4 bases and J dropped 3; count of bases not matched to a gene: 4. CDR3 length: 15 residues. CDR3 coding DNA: TGTGCCAGCAGTGTTAGGACAGGGGGTACAGATACGCAGTATTTT. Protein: CASSVRTGGTDTQYF. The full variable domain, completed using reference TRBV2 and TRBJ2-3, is EPEVTQTPSHQVTQMGQEVILRCVPISNHLYFYWYRQILGQKVEFLVSFYNNEISEKSEIFDDQFSVERPDGSNFTLKIRSTKLEDSAMYFCASSVRTGGTDTQYFGPGTRLTVL.

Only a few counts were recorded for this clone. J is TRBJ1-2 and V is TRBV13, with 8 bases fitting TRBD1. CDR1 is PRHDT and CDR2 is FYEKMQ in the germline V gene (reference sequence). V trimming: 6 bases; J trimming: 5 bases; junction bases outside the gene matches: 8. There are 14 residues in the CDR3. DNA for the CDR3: TGTGCCAGCAGTCCCCAGGACAGGGTGTATGGCTACACCTTC. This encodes CASSPQDRVYGYTF.

CDR3 protein: CASSFRDINYGYTF. The DNA of the CDR3 is TGTGCCAGCAGCTTCCGGGACATTAACTATGGCTACACCTTC. The chain links TRBV7-2 to TRBJ1-2; possibly TRBD1 for D (6 bases). Germline V gene data show CDR1 as SGHTA and CDR2 as FQGNSA. Trimming stripped 3 bases from V and 1 base from J, with 9 bases between. This CDR3 region has 14 residues. The variable domain in full, with the rest retrieved from reference TRBV7-2 and TRBJ1-2, is GAGVSQSPSNKVTEKGKDVELRCDPISGHTALYWYRQSLGQGLEFLIYFQGNSAPDKSGLPSDRFSAERTGGSVSTLTIQRTQQEDSAVYLCASSFRDINYGYTFGSGTRLTVV.

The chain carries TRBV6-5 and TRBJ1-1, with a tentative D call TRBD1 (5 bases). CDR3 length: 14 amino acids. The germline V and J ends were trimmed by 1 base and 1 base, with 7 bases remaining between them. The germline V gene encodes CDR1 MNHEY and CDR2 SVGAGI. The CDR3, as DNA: TGTGCCAGCAGTTACTTTAGGGGGAACACTGAAGCTTTCTTT. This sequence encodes CASSYFRGNTEAFF.

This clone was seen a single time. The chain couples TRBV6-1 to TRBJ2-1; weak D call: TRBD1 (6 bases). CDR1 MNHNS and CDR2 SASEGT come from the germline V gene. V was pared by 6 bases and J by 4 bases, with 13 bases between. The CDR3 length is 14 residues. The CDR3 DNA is TGTGCCAGCAGCGGAGGACAGTTTTACAATGAGCAGTTCTTC. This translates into CASSGGQFYNEQFF.

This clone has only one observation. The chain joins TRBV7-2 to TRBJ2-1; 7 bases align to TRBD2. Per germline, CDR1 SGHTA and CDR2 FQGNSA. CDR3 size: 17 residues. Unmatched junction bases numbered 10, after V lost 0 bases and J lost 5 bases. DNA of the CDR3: TGTGCCAGCAGCTTAGCGCTCGGGTCGCGGGGGAACAATGAGCAGTTCTTC. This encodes CASSLALGSRGNNEQFF.

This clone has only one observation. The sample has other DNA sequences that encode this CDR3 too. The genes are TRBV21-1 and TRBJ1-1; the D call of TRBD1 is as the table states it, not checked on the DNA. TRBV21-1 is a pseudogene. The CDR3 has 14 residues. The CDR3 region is CASSKRGLSTEAFF. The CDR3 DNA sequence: TGTGCCAGCAGCAAAAGGGGGCTGAGTACTGAAGCTTTTTTT.

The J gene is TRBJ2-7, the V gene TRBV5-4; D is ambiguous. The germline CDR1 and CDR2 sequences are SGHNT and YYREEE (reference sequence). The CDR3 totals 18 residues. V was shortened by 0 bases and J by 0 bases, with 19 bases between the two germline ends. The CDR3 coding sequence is TGTGCCAGCAGCTTGGGTGCGTTTTTTGACACGAGCTCCTACGAGCAGTACTTC. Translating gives CASSLGAFFDTSSYEQYF.

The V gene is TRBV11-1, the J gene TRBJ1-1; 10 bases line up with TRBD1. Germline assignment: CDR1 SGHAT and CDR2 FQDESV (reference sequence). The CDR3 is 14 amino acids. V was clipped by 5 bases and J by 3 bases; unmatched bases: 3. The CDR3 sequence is CASSRGTGDTEAFF. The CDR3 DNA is TGTGCCAGCAGCAGGGGGACAGGGGACACTGAAGCTTTCTTT.

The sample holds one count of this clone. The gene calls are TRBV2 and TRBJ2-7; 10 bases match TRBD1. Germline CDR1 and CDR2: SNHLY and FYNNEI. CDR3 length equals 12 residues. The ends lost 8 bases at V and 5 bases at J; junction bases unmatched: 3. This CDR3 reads CASGGTGDEQYF. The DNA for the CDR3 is TGTGCCAGCGGCGGGACAGGGGACGAGCAGTACTTC.

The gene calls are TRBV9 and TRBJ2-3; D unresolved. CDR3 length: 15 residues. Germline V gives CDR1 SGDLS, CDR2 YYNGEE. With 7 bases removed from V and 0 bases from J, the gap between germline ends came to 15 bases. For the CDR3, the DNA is TGTGCCAGCGCACCCTACGTGACTAGCACAGATACGCAGTATTTT. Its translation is CASAPYVTSTDTQYF.

The CDR3 region has the DNA TGTGCCAGCAGTTACACAGTTAACTATGGCTACACCTTC. This codes for CASSYTVNYGYTF. This chain links TRBV6-5 with TRBJ1-2; D is ambiguous. Germline CDR1 and CDR2: MNHEY and SVGAGI. CDR3 size: 13 residues. Trimming removed 2 bases from V and 1 base from J, with 5 bases in between.